Each of the 7 T cell receptor beta chains below was sequenced from the same sample in a study of shared clonotypes between healthy human individuals. The repertoire was sequenced with immunoSEQ multiplex PCR; TCRdb's copy has only in-frame clones and lacks some. The sample lists roughly 1,500,000 clones; approximately 98% were seen once. Sample: naive CD4+ T cells sorted from blood. Documented subset: CD45RA+ positively selected. These receptors were collected from a man younger than 40 in good health.

The chain has TRBV4-1 and TRBJ2-3; D is unclear. The CDR3 contains 14 residues. The ends were cut back, 0 bases at V and 6 bases at J, with 10 bases in the middle. Germline CDR1 MGHRA, CDR2 YSYEKL. CDR3 amino acids: CASSQDTRMDTQYF. CDR3 sequence (DNA): TGCGCCAGCAGCCAAGATACACGAATGGATACGCAGTATTTT.

The chain is built from TRBV7-9 and TRBJ2-7; D is unclear. The germline CDR1 and CDR2 sequences are SEHNR and FQNEAQ (reference sequence). The V and J ends lost 0 bases and 5 bases respectively, with 8 bases between them. The CDR3 totals 13 residues. The CDR3 DNA is TGTGCCAGCAGCTTAGCGATGGGGAACGAGCAGTACTTC. Its translation is CASSLAMGNEQYF.

The rearrangement uses TRBV30 and TRBJ2-3, with 9 nucleotides matching TRBD2. Germline CDR1 and CDR2: GTSNPN and SVGIG (reference sequence). The trim removed 0 bases at V and 4 bases at J, leaving 8 bases unmatched. CDR3 length equals 16 residues. CDR3 sequence (DNA): TGTGCCTGGAGTGTTTCGTCTAGCGGGATCTCAGATACGCAGTATTTT. It is translated as CAWSVSSSGISDTQYF. The variable domain in full, with the rest retrieved from reference TRBV30 and TRBJ2-3, is SQTIHQWPATLVQPVGSPLSLECTVEGTSNPNLYWYRQAAGRGLQLLFYSVGIGQISSEVPQNLSASRPQDRQFILSSKKLLLSDSGFYLCAWSVSSSGISDTQYFGPGTRLTVL.

The genes are TRBV10-3 and TRBJ2-4; D is unresolved. The CDR3 has 13 amino acids. Trimming removed 3 bases at V and 4 bases at J, with 7 bases between. The germline V gene encodes CDR1 ENHRY and CDR2 SYGVKD. CDR3 region: CAISELGKNIQYF. The CDR3 DNA sequence: TGTGCCATCAGTGAACTGGGGAAAAACATTCAGTACTTC.

The CDR3 nucleotides are TGTGCCAGCAGTTCCATATTAAGGTTATTCGAGCAGTACTTC. Encoded protein: CASSSILRLFEQYF. The chain has TRBV27 and TRBJ2-7; D is ambiguous. Germline-derived CDR1 and CDR2 are MNHEY and SMNVEV (reference sequence). Trimming took 4 bases from V and 6 from J, leaving 16 bases between them. The CDR3 is made up of 14 amino acids.

The J gene is TRBJ2-5, the V gene TRBV7-6, with 10 bases lining up with TRBD2. CDR1 is SGHVS and CDR2 is FNYEAQ in the germline V gene. This CDR3 spans 15 amino acids. V dropped 2 bases and J dropped 5; count of bases not matched to a gene: 5. CDR3 residues: CASSLSPSGSETQYF. The CDR3 DNA sequence: TGTGCCAGCAGCTTATCGCCTAGCGGGAGTGAGACCCAGTACTTC.

V and J are TRBV7-2 and TRBJ1-1; a possible D gene is TRBD1 (6 bases). V was trimmed by 6 bases and J by 8 bases, leaving 10 bases between them. The CDR3 covers 11 residues. CDR1 and CDR2 from the germline V gene are SGHTA and FQGNSA. The DNA for the CDR3 is TGTGCCAGCAGAACCGGGACAGAAGCTTTCTTT. It codes for CASRTGTEAFF. Using reference TRBV7-2 and TRBJ1-1 for the parts outside the CDR3, the full variable domain is GAGVSQSPSNKVTEKGKDVELRCDPISGHTALYWYRQSLGQGLEFLIYFQGNSAPDKSGLPSDRFSAERTGGSVSTLTIQRTQQEDSAVYLCASRTGTEAFFGQGTRLTVV.